The 23 T cell receptor beta chains in this list originate from one sample, sequenced in a study of blood T cell repertoires in COVID-19. Profiling relied on immunoSEQ multiplex PCR, and the TCRdb table lists in-frame clones only, not all of them. The sample contains about 220,000 clones, around 84% of which appear only once. The sample was peripheral blood. These receptors came from a man between 45 and 60 years old who had recovered from COVID-19.

The DNA for the CDR3 is TGTGCCAGCCGCCTAACAGGGGCCACTGAAGCTTTCTTT. This translates into CASRLTGATEAFF. The chain uses TRBV7-8 and TRBJ1-1; 7 bases are shared with TRBD1. The trim removed 8 bases at V and 4 bases at J, leaving 7 bases unmatched. The CDR3 spans 13 residues. The V gene's germline CDR1 is SGHVS and CDR2 FQNEAQ.

J is TRBJ2-2 and V is TRBV11-2; tentative D call: TRBD2 (5 bases). The CDR3 consists of 17 residues. CDR1 and CDR2 from the germline V gene are SGHAT and FQNNGV. V shed 6 bases and J shed 2 bases, with 19 bases lying between them. The CDR3 DNA is TGTGCCAGCAGTTTAAAAGGGAGCGGAGCTAACACCGGGGAGCTGTTTTTT. Translating gives CASSLKGSGANTGELFF.

The chain couples TRBV14 to TRBJ1-2; 7 bases are shared with TRBD1. Germline-derived CDR1 and CDR2 are SGHDN and FVKESK. The CDR3 extends over 19 amino acids. With 3 bases clipped from V and 4 bases from J, the junction kept 20 bases outside the gene matches. The CDR3 nucleotides read TGTGCCAGCAGCCAGGATATGACAGGGCTCAAAGGCATAACCTATGGCTACACCTTC. Translation: CASSQDMTGLKGITYGYTF.

The J gene is TRBJ2-7, the V gene TRBV6-1, with TRBD1 matching over 8 bases. CDR3 size: 16 residues. In germline, CDR1 is MNHNS, CDR2 SASEGT. The J segment lost 6 bases and the V segment lost 0 bases, leaving 10 bases of the junction unmatched. The CDR3 spells CASSEAWGQVRREQYF. The DNA for the CDR3 is TGTGCCAGCAGTGAAGCGTGGGGACAGGTAAGGCGCGAGCAGTACTTC.

The V call is TRBV6-5, the J call TRBJ1-1, with 8 bases identical to TRBD1. The CDR3 length is 12 residues. J gave up 10 bases and V 5 bases, and 6 bases lay outside the gene matches. CDR1 MNHEY and CDR2 SVGAGI come from the germline V gene. CDR3 amino acids: CASSLGQGGAFF. The CDR3 DNA is TGTGCCAGCAGTCTCGGACAGGGCGGAGCTTTCTTT.

The rearrangement uses TRBV7-9 and TRBJ2-2; TRBD2 matches 8 bases. The CDR3 loop spans 15 amino acids. The V and J ends lost 7 bases and 5 bases, in that order; junction bases with no gene match: 9. CDR1 is SEHNR and CDR2 is FQNEAQ in the germline V gene (reference sequence). The chain's CDR3 is CASIESSGSTGELFF. For the CDR3, the DNA is TGTGCCAGCATTGAATCCAGCGGGAGTACCGGGGAGCTGTTTTTT.

DNA of the CDR3: TGTGCCACCAGTCGGACAGGCCAAGAGACCCAGTACTTC. It codes for CATSRTGQETQYF. The chain carries TRBV24-1 and TRBJ2-5, with TRBD1 matching 7 bases. Trimming took 6 bases from V and 1 from J; bases not matched to a gene: 1. The CDR3 is made up of 13 amino acids. Germline CDR1 KGHDR, CDR2 SFDVKD.

V and J are TRBV19 and TRBJ2-4; 12 bases are shared with TRBD2. Germline V gene sequence: CDR1 LNHDA, CDR2 SQIVND (reference sequence). After removal of 3 bases from V and 1 base from J, the junction contained 22 bases not matched to a gene. This CDR3 is built from 23 residues. The CDR3 nucleotides are TGTGCCAGTAGTATGAAGGGAACTAGCGGGAGGTTCTTCGGTCCCCGCGCCAAAAACATTCAGTACTTC. Its protein is CASSMKGTSGRFFGPRAKNIQYF. Complete variable domain (other parts from reference TRBV19 and TRBJ2-4): DGGITQSPKYLFRKEGQNVTLSCEQNLNHDAMYWYRQDPGQGLRLIYYSQIVNDFQKGDIAEGYSVSREKKESFPLTVTSAQKNPTAFYLCASSMKGTSGRFFGPRAKNIQYFGAGTRLSVL.

This clone was counted once. The chain links TRBV11-2 to TRBJ2-7; D call uncertain. The CDR3 is made up of 15 amino acids. Germline CDR1 and CDR2: SGHAT and FQNNGV. V lost 4 bases, J lost 2 bases, and 15 bases lay in between. The CDR3: CASSSFRIPPYEQYF. CDR3 bases: TGTGCCAGCAGCTCTTTCAGGATACCACCCTACGAGCAGTACTTC.

CDR3 coding DNA: TGTGCCAGCAGTTTATCTCGTGGGCAGTTTAGCGGGAAGGTTTCCGGGGAGCTGTTTTTT. Amino acid sequence: CASSLSRGQFSGKVSGELFF. The chain employs TRBV27 and TRBJ2-2, with 8 bases that match TRBD2. V lost 0 bases and J lost 6; bases outside the gene matches: 18. From germline, CDR1 is MNHEY and CDR2 SMNVEV (reference sequence). This CDR3 has 20 amino acids.

The CDR3 loop reads CAISRDSQSTDTQYF. In DNA form, the CDR3 reads TGTGCCATCAGTCGGGACAGCCAAAGCACAGATACGCAGTATTTT. The chain carries TRBV10-3 and TRBJ2-3; TRBD1 matches 7 bases. Germline CDR1 and CDR2: ENHRY and SYGVKD. This CDR3 is 15 amino acids long. The junction had 5 bases not matched to a gene; V was cut back by 5 bases and J by 0 bases.

V usage is TRBV23-1 and J usage is TRBJ1-2; D not certain. TRBV23-1 is treated as an ORF (open reading frame) with a function not yet certain. CDR3 size: 13 residues. The ends were cut back, 2 bases at V and 8 bases at J, with 12 bases in the middle. CDR3 sequence: CASSQKQTWGYTF. The CDR3 DNA reads TGCGCCAGCAGTCAAAAGCAAACCTGGGGCTACACCTTC.

The V gene is TRBV7-8, the J gene TRBJ1-2; 9 bases map to TRBD1. The CDR3 is made up of 13 amino acids. The V and J ends lost 5 bases and 13 bases, in that order; junction bases with no gene match: 11. Germline CDR1 is SGHVS and CDR2 is FQNEAQ. The CDR3 region is CASSPRDRAFSTF. The CDR3 DNA follows: TGTGCCAGCAGCCCCCGGGACAGGGCTTTTTCCACCTTC.

The CDR3 DNA reads TGTGCCAGCAGCCAGGGACTAGCGGGAGGGCAAGAGACCCAGTACTTC. Its translation is CASSQGLAGGQETQYF. This sequence joins TRBV7-9 and TRBJ2-5, with 16 bases lining up with TRBD2. J gave up 2 bases and V 5 bases, and 2 bases lay outside the gene matches. Looked up from germline, CDR1 is SEHNR and CDR2 is FQNEAQ (reference sequence). The CDR3 consists of 16 residues.

The chain has TRBV3-1 (or the pseudogene TRBV3-2) and TRBJ1-5; weak D call: TRBD1 (6 bases). In germline, CDR1 is LGHDT, CDR2 YNNKEL (reference sequence). The CDR3 extends over 13 amino acids. The ends were cut back, 1 base at V and 7 bases at J, with 8 bases in the middle. The CDR3 nucleotides read TGTGCCAGCAGCCAAGGAGGGGGACAGCCCCAGCATTTT. Protein: CASSQGGGQPQHF.

The J gene is TRBJ1-2, the V gene TRBV7-8; a weak D match, TRBD1 (5 bases). This CDR3 is built from 15 residues. The V end was cut by 3 bases, the J end by 4 bases, with 15 bases between. The germline CDR1 and CDR2 sequences are SGHVS and FQNEAQ. CDR3: CASSFKKDSSYGYTF. Written as DNA, the CDR3 is TGTGCCAGCAGCTTCAAGAAAGACAGCTCCTATGGCTACACCTTC.

This chain joins TRBV9 and TRBJ1-1; D not certain. V was shortened by 0 bases and J by 10 bases, with 10 bases between the two germline ends. From germline, CDR1 is SGDLS and CDR2 YYNGEE. This CDR3 has 12 amino acids. CDR3 coding DNA: TGTGCCAGCAGCGTAGTGGGCTCAGGAGCTTTCTTT. Its protein is CASSVVGSGAFF.

The gene calls are TRBV6-5 and TRBJ2-1, with D maybe TRBD2 (7 bases). This CDR3 contains 14 residues. Trimming removed 11 bases from V and 6 bases from J, with 20 bases in between. Germline lookup yields CDR1 MNHEY and CDR2 SVGAGI. The CDR3 reads CALGGPRLSNEQFF. The CDR3 DNA reads as TGTGCCCTGGGGGGGCCCAGGCTTTCCAATGAGCAGTTCTTC.

The chain is built from TRBV27 and TRBJ2-3; tentatively, D is TRBD2 (6 bases). CDR1 MNHEY and CDR2 SMNVEV come from the germline V gene (reference sequence). The V gene lost 5 bases and the J gene lost 4 bases, with 19 bases spanning the gap. The CDR3 consists of 16 residues. CDR3 sequence: CASSPPERVPPDTQYF. In nucleotides, the CDR3 is TGTGCCAGCAGTCCCCCCGAGCGGGTTCCCCCAGATACGCAGTATTTT.

The chain employs TRBV7-9 and TRBJ2-3; 7 positions match TRBD2. Looked up from germline, CDR1 is SEHNR and CDR2 is FQNEAQ (reference sequence). The CDR3 contains 14 residues. V shed 1 base, J shed 4 bases, and the junction held 2 bases outside the gene matches. The CDR3 is CASSLGTSADTQYF. CDR3 DNA sequence: TGTGCCAGCAGCTTAGGCACTAGCGCAGATACGCAGTATTTT.

The CDR3 DNA follows: TGTGCCAGCAGAGCGAGCGGGAGTGCGAACACCGGGGAGCTGTTTTTT. Translating gives CASRASGSANTGELFF. This chain joins TRBV6-4 and TRBJ2-2, with 8 bases lining up with TRBD2. Trimming took 6 bases from V and 0 from J; bases not matched to a gene: 6. This CDR3 has 16 amino acids. Germline CDR1 is MRHNA and CDR2 is SNTAGT.

CDR3 nucleotides: TGTGCCAGCAGCTTAGCCCGGACAGGGTCCTACGAGCAGTACTTC. Residues: CASSLARTGSYEQYF. V gene TRBV11-2 combines with J gene TRBJ2-7, with 8 bases fitting TRBD1. The CDR3 runs 15 residues. The junction had 3 bases not matched to a gene; V was cut back by 1 base and J by 1 base. From germline, CDR1 is SGHAT and CDR2 FQNNGV.

The J gene is TRBJ2-1, the V gene TRBV5-1; the D gene is possibly TRBD2 (5 bases). V was pared by 4 bases and J by 9 bases, with 8 bases between. CDR3 length: 11 residues. Germline V gene data show CDR1 as SGHRS and CDR2 as YFSETQ. The CDR3 nucleotides read TGCGCCAGCAGCCCCGGACTTGAGCAGTTCTTC. Amino acids: CASSPGLEQFF.